This T cell receptor (beta chain) appears in the sequencing data of a study of blood T cells in healthy people across ages. Every sample yielded at least 6 million isolated PBMCs. The length of the CDR3 is 11 residues. V was pared by 6 bases and J by 0 bases, with 3 bases between. Germline V gives CDR1 MGHDK, CDR2 SYGVNS. As concerns this clonotype: What it recognizes is unknown.

Whole-study results and caveats: Per million T cells, TCR beta diversity dropped roughly linearly as age increased. Percentage of naive T cells showed a strong correlation with TCR beta diversity.

Primed by a sample-barcoded 5' primer and a J-beta primer mix, a second PCR proceeded for about 6 to 12 cycles. TCRdb used MiXCR to reprocess the 5' RACE reads, holding one entry per CDR3 protein. The sample lists about 720,000 distinct CDR3 sequences, 20% to 25% occurring once. What was sequenced was blood. This rearrangement joins TRBV25-1 to TRBJ2-7; D unclear. The TCR originated in a man aged 65-85 years in good health. CDR3 in amino acids: CASRNSYEQYV. CDR3 in DNA: TGTGCCAGCAGGAACTCCTACGAGCAGTACGTC.